Following are 17 T cell receptor beta chains from one sample sequenced in a study of T cell repertoires in cytomegalovirus infection. TCRdb itself ran the reads through MiXCR, one entry per CDR3 protein. The table lists roughly 990,000 distinct CDR3 sequences, under 40% of them singletons. These receptors have no identified antigens. Sequencing was performed on cultured CD8+ T cells from PBMCs, taken from culture after CMV antigen stimulation. The receptors originated from a human donor in good health (CMV status not recorded). Some clones in this sample may be carry-over from other donors' samples.

The chain uses TRBV3-1 and TRBJ2-7, with TRBD1 matching 7 bases. V lost 3 bases and J lost 7; bases outside the gene matches: 9. The germline V gene encodes CDR1 LGHDT and CDR2 YNNKEL (reference sequence). The length of the CDR3 is 14 residues. CDR3 loop: CASSHWDSISEQYF. The DNA for the CDR3 is TGTGCCAGCAGCCACTGGGACAGTATAAGTGAGCAGTACTTC.

The gene calls are TRBV12-3 or TRBV12-4 and TRBJ1-1, with 11 bases matching TRBD1. V was clipped by 7 bases and J by 4 bases; unmatched bases: 5. The CDR3 has 14 residues. CDR3 DNA: TGTGCCAGCATCACGGGACAGGGGGTCACTGAAGCTTTCTTT. Translation: CASITGQGVTEAFF.

The CDR3 region has the DNA TGCAGTGCTAGAGATCCCCGGGGACTAGGGTACAATGAGCAGTTCTTC. This codes for CSARDPRGLGYNEQFF. This chain joins TRBV20-1 and TRBJ2-1, with 8 bases fitting TRBD2. V shed 0 bases and J 4 bases; nucleotides not matched to a gene: 8. Germline V CDR1 and CDR2: DFQATT, SNEGSKA (reference sequence). This CDR3 has 16 amino acids.

This clonotype was seen at least ten times. V is TRBV7-2 and J is TRBJ2-5; a weak D match, TRBD1 (5 bases). V gave up 3 bases and J gave up 5 bases, with 16 bases separating them. CDR3 length: 15 residues. The germline V gene encodes CDR1 SGHTA and CDR2 FQGNSA. The DNA for the CDR3 is TGTGCCAGCAGCTTGGGGCCTTACTCTAGGGAGACCCAGTACTTC. Amino acids: CASSLGPYSRETQYF. The whole variable domain, remainder taken from reference TRBV7-2 and TRBJ2-5, is GAGVSQSPSNKVTEKGKDVELRCDPISGHTALYWYRQSLGQGLEFLIYFQGNSAPDKSGLPSDRFSAERTGGSVSTLTIQRTQQEDSAVYLCASSLGPYSRETQYFGPGTRLLVL.

This clonotype was detected ten times or more. The V and J genes are TRBV7-6 and TRBJ1-2; D is unclear. V lost 2 bases and J 4 bases, leaving 5 bases between the germline ends. The CDR3 has 12 amino acids. In germline, CDR1 is SGHVS, CDR2 FNYEAQ. CDR3 region: CASSLNGYGYTF. In nucleotides, the CDR3 is TGTGCCAGCAGCTTAAACGGCTATGGCTACACCTTC. Variable domain in full (rest from reference TRBV7-6 and TRBJ1-2): GAGVSQSPRYKVTKRGQDVALRCDPISGHVSLYWYRQALGQGPEFLTYFNYEAQQDKSGLPNDRFSAERPEGSISTLTIQRTEQRDSAMYRCASSLNGYGYTFGSGTRLTVV.

This clonotype has ten or more counts. The rearrangement links TRBV7-2 to TRBJ2-2, with no clear D. Deletions cut 0 bases from V and 6 bases from J, with 5 bases between. This CDR3 has 13 residues. Germline V gives CDR1 SGHTA, CDR2 FQGNSA. The chain's CDR3 is CASSLAIPGELFF. CDR3 DNA: TGTGCCAGCAGCTTAGCCATTCCCGGGGAGCTGTTTTTT. Full variable domain (outside the CDR3, taken from reference TRBV7-2 and TRBJ2-2): GAGVSQSPSNKVTEKGKDVELRCDPISGHTALYWYRQSLGQGLEFLIYFQGNSAPDKSGLPSDRFSAERTGGSVSTLTIQRTQQEDSAVYLCASSLAIPGELFFGEGSRLTVL.

The V call is TRBV10-3, the J call TRBJ2-2, with D uncertain. CDR1 ENHRY and CDR2 SYGVKD come from the germline V gene. The CDR3 spans 14 residues. V was cut by 4 bases and J by 1 base, with 7 bases left in between. The CDR3 DNA is TGTGCCATCAGTGGTAGACAGAACACCGGGGAGCTGTTTTTT. Translating it yields CAISGRQNTGELFF.

The J gene is TRBJ1-1, the V gene TRBV20-1; 9 bases fit TRBD1. Germline lookup yields CDR1 DFQATT and CDR2 SNEGSKA (reference sequence). After removal of 3 bases from V and 3 bases from J, the junction contained 14 bases not matched to a gene. This CDR3 has 17 amino acids. The CDR3 spells CSASNQQGAIRDTEAFF. The CDR3 nucleotides read TGCAGTGCTAGCAACCAACAGGGGGCGATTAGGGACACTGAAGCTTTCTTT.

This clonotype was picked up many times. The chain couples TRBV28 to TRBJ2-6; 9 bases fit TRBD1. Germline lookup yields CDR1 MDHEN and CDR2 SYDVKM. Germline trimming cut 2 bases from V and 0 bases from J; bases unmatched to any gene: 8. The CDR3 runs 19 residues. In DNA form, the CDR3 reads TGTGCCAGCAGTTTAACGTGGGGACAGGGTATCTCTGGGGCCAACGTCCTGACTTTC. Amino acids: CASSLTWGQGISGANVLTF.

The V gene is TRBV12-3 or TRBV12-4, the J gene TRBJ1-1; a possible D gene is TRBD1 (5 bases). Trimming left V 5 bases short and J 1 base short, with 11 bases between. The CDR3 sequence is 14 residues long. CDR3 nucleotide sequence: TGTGCCAGCAGTCCGACAGCTCCGAACACTGAAGCTTTCTTT. Its translation: CASSPTAPNTEAFF.

This clonotype turned up a few times. The chain is built from TRBV5-4 and TRBJ2-1; 7 nucleotides line up with TRBD2. This CDR3 region has 15 residues. CDR1 SGHNT and CDR2 YYREEE come from the germline V gene (reference sequence). V trimming: 2 bases; J trimming: 7 bases; junction bases outside the gene matches: 9. CDR3 sequence reads: CASSFWTSSTNEQFF. CDR3 coding DNA: TGTGCCAGCAGCTTTTGGACTAGTAGTACTAATGAGCAGTTCTTC. The variable domain in full, completed from reference TRBV5-4 and TRBJ2-1, reads ETGVTQSPTHLIKTRGQQVTLRCSSQSGHNTVSWYQQALGQGPQFIFQYYREEENGRGNFPPRFSGLQFPNYSSELNVNALELDDSALYLCASSFWTSSTNEQFFGPGTRLTVL.

The chain uses TRBV20-1 and TRBJ2-7; 9 positions agree with TRBD2. In germline, CDR1 is DFQATT, CDR2 SNEGSKA (reference sequence). The V segment lost 0 bases and the J segment 3 bases; nucleotides outside the gene matches: 3. This CDR3 is built from 14 residues. CDR3 sequence: CSARETSGLYEQYF. The DNA for the CDR3 is TGCAGTGCTAGAGAAACTAGCGGGCTCTACGAGCAGTACTTC.

The chain employs TRBV19 and TRBJ1-5, with TRBD1 as a possible D gene (6 bases). Trimming pared 3 bases from V and 0 bases from J, leaving 12 bases between. Germline CDR1 is LNHDA and CDR2 is SQIVND (reference sequence). CDR3 size: 16 residues. This CDR3 reads CASSIYAGDSNQPQHF. DNA of the CDR3: TGTGCCAGTAGTATTTATGCAGGGGATAGCAATCAGCCCCAGCATTTT.

V is TRBV4-2 and J is TRBJ2-5, with D tentatively TRBD2 (5 bases). V dropped 0 bases and J dropped 1 base, with 9 bases sitting between them. There are 15 residues in the CDR3. CDR1 and CDR2 (germline): LGHNA, YNFKEQ. CDR3 protein: CASSQDQGLQETQYF. The DNA of the CDR3 is TGTGCCAGCAGCCAAGATCAAGGACTCCAAGAGACCCAGTACTTC.

The table lists this clonotype with a few counts. The genes are TRBV11-2 and TRBJ2-5; 7 bases align to TRBD1. In germline, CDR1 is SGHAT, CDR2 FQNNGV. J lost 5 bases, V lost 0 bases, and 6 bases had no gene match. CDR3 length: 15 residues. The CDR3 DNA is TGTGCCAGCAGCTTAGAGGACCCCAGGGGGGAGACCCAGTACTTC. Residues: CASSLEDPRGETQYF.

This clonotype was picked up a small number of times. The chain is built from TRBV6-5 and TRBJ2-3; D is perhaps TRBD2 (5 bases). V was trimmed by 3 bases and J by 4 bases, leaving 8 bases between them. Per germline, CDR1 MNHEY and CDR2 SVGAGI. This CDR3 is 13 amino acids long. In nucleotides, the CDR3 is TGTGCCAGCAGTTATCATAGCGCAGATACGCAGTATTTT. Residues: CASSYHSADTQYF.

The CDR3 here is CASSPTAGGNQPQHF. Written as DNA, the CDR3 is TGTGCCAGCAGCCCGACGGCGGGGGGCAATCAGCCCCAGCATTTT. This chain uses TRBV27 with TRBJ1-5, with D tentatively TRBD1 (5 bases). Germline CDR1 is MNHEY and CDR2 is SMNVEV (reference sequence). V was trimmed by 6 bases and J by 2 bases, leaving 14 bases between them. There are 15 residues in the CDR3.